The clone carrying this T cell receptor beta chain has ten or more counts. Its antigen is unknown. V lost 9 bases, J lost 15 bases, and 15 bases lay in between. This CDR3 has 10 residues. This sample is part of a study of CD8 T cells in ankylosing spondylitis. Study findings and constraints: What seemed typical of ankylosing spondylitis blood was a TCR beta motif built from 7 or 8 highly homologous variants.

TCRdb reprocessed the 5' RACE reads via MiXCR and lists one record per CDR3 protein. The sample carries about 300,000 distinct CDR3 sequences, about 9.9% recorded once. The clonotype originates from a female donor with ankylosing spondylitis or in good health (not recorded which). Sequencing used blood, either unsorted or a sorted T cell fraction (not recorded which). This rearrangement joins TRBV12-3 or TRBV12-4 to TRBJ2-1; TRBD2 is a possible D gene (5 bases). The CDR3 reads CARVFGKAFF. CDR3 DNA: TGTGCCAGGGTTTTCGGGAAGGCGTTCTTC.